These T cell receptor beta chains were read from a single sample in a study of blood T cell repertoires in COVID-19. Clones were sequenced by immunoSEQ multiplex PCR, and TCRdb holds only the in-frame ones, with some missing. The sample shows 95,000 to 100,000 clones, around 85% of them seen only once. Sample: peripheral blood. These receptors all come from a woman in her seventies with active or convalescent COVID-19. CDR3s include the opening cysteine and the closing phenylalanine or tryptophan. A D gene is named only where the DNA matches it firmly. Rows give clone size only sometimes, using once, few, many, or a class for an expanded clone.

v_call: TRBV7-9; d_call: .; clone_size: .; cdr3_length: 15; j_call: TRBJ2-1; cdr3_nt: TGTGCCAGCAGCTTCTTACGGGAGAGTGGCAATGAGCAGTTCTTC; cdr3_aa: CASSFLRESGNEQFF
v_call: TRBV6-5; d_call: TRBD1; clone_size: .; cdr3_length: 15; j_call: TRBJ1-1; cdr3_nt: TGTGCCAGCAGTAGCCCAGGGACAGAGAACACTGAAGCTTTCTTT; cdr3_aa: CASSSPGTENTEAFF
v_call: TRBV5-1; d_call: .; clone_size: .; cdr3_length: 14; j_call: TRBJ2-1; cdr3_nt: TGCGCCAGCAGCTGGAGGGACTCTCACGAAGAGCAGTTCTTC; cdr3_aa: CASSWRDSHEEQFF
v_call: TRBV2; d_call: TRBD2; clone_size: .; cdr3_length: 13; j_call: TRBJ2-1; cdr3_nt: TGTGCCAGCAGAAGGACTAGCGGGACTGAGCAGTTCTTC; cdr3_aa: CASRRTSGTEQFF
v_call: TRBV10-3; d_call: TRBD2; clone_size: .; cdr3_length: 15; j_call: TRBJ2-2; cdr3_nt: TGTGCCATCAAGGAGGGGAGGGATGACACCGGGGAGCTGTTTTTT; cdr3_aa: CAIKEGRDDTGELFF
v_call: TRBV28; d_call: TRBD1; clone_size: .; cdr3_length: 16; j_call: TRBJ1-2; cdr3_nt: TGTGCCAGCAGCCCCCCCCCAGGGGGCGACTACTATGGCTACACCTTC; cdr3_aa: CASSPPPGGDYYGYTF
v_call: TRBV18; d_call: .; clone_size: .; cdr3_length: 14; j_call: TRBJ1-5; cdr3_nt: TGTGCCAGCTCACCACTCGGCGACCCCCGACAGTTGCATTTT; cdr3_aa: CASSPLGDPRQLHF
v_call: TRBV5-4; d_call: .; clone_size: once; cdr3_length: 15; j_call: TRBJ1-3; cdr3_nt: TGTGCCAGCAGCTTGGCTCAAGCCTCTGGAAACACCATATATTTT; cdr3_aa: CASSLAQASGNTIYF
v_call: TRBV5-6; d_call: .; clone_size: .; cdr3_length: 15; j_call: TRBJ2-5; cdr3_nt: TGTGCCAGCAGCTTGTGGGGGCCGGGTCAAGAGACCCAGTACTTC; cdr3_aa: CASSLWGPGQETQYF
v_call: TRBV20-1; d_call: TRBD1; clone_size: .; cdr3_length: 15; j_call: TRBJ1-6; cdr3_nt: TGCAGTGCTAGTGACTCGGGACAGAAGAATTCACCCCTCCACTTT; cdr3_aa: CSASDSGQKNSPLHF
v_call: TRBV29-1; d_call: .; clone_size: .; cdr3_length: 14; j_call: TRBJ2-5; cdr3_nt: TGCAGCGTTCTGGGACTGGGCTCTTCTGTGACCCAGTACTTC; cdr3_aa: CSVLGLGSSVTQYF
v_call: TRBV5-1; d_call: TRBD1; clone_size: .; cdr3_length: 14; j_call: TRBJ2-7; cdr3_nt: TGCGCCAGCAGCGACCGGGACAGGGGGTACGAGCAGTACTTC; cdr3_aa: CASSDRDRGYEQYF
v_call: TRBV7-2; d_call: TRBD1; clone_size: .; cdr3_length: 13; j_call: TRBJ1-5; cdr3_nt: TGTGCCAGCAGCTTATACAGGGGAGTGCCCCAGCATTTT; cdr3_aa: CASSLYRGVPQHF
v_call: TRBV5-4; d_call: TRBD2; clone_size: .; cdr3_length: 15; j_call: TRBJ2-5; cdr3_nt: TGTGCCAGCAGCTTGGCCGCTAGCGGGGTGGAGACCCAGTACTTC; cdr3_aa: CASSLAASGVETQYF
v_call: TRBV5-8; d_call: .; clone_size: .; cdr3_length: 12; j_call: TRBJ2-3; cdr3_nt: TGTGCCAGCAGCTCAAAAACAGATACGCAGTATTTT; cdr3_aa: CASSSKTDTQYF
v_call: TRBV25-1; d_call: TRBD2; clone_size: .; cdr3_length: 16; j_call: TRBJ2-2; cdr3_nt: TGTGCCAGCAGCACCACTAGCGGGGGAAACACCGGGGAGCTGTTTTTT; cdr3_aa: CASSTTSGGNTGELFF
v_call: TRBV5-4; d_call: .; clone_size: .; cdr3_length: 15; j_call: TRBJ1-6; cdr3_nt: TGTGCCAGCAGCTTGGGGGGCAGGGGAGGGTCACCCCTCCACTTT; cdr3_aa: CASSLGGRGGSPLHF
v_call: TRBV7-2; d_call: TRBD2; clone_size: once; cdr3_length: 15; j_call: TRBJ2-3; cdr3_nt: TGTGCCAGCAGCTTAGTTGGTAGCGGGACGGATACGCAGTATTTT; cdr3_aa: CASSLVGSGTDTQYF
v_call: TRBV20-1; d_call: .; clone_size: .; cdr3_length: 14; j_call: TRBJ1-6; cdr3_nt: TGCAGTGCTAGTCCGGGGAGGGGTAATTCACCCCTCCACTTT; cdr3_aa: CSASPGRGNSPLHF
v_call: TRBV18; d_call: TRBD1; clone_size: .; cdr3_length: 14; j_call: TRBJ2-5; cdr3_nt: TGTGCCAGCTCGTACCAGGGGGCATCAGAGACCCAGTACTTC; cdr3_aa: CASSYQGASETQYF
v_call: TRBV2; d_call: .; clone_size: .; cdr3_length: 14; j_call: TRBJ1-1; cdr3_nt: TGTGCCAGCAGTGGACCATTTAGGGGCGGTGAAGCTTTCTTT; cdr3_aa: CASSGPFRGGEAFF
v_call: TRBV10-3; d_call: .; clone_size: .; cdr3_length: 13; j_call: TRBJ2-1; cdr3_nt: TGTGCCATCAAGTGGGAGATTGGGAATGAGCAGTTCTTC; cdr3_aa: CAIKWEIGNEQFF
v_call: TRBV27; d_call: .; clone_size: .; cdr3_length: 18; j_call: TRBJ2-7; cdr3_nt: TGTGCCAGCAGTCTAAAGCGCGGGGGCAGGTCCCTCTCCTACGAGCAGTACTTC; cdr3_aa: CASSLKRGGRSLSYEQYF
v_call: TRBV14; d_call: .; clone_size: .; cdr3_length: 13; j_call: TRBJ2-7; cdr3_nt: TGTGCCAGCAGTCCCCAGGACTCCTACGAGCAGTACTTC; cdr3_aa: CASSPQDSYEQYF
v_call: TRBV7-8; d_call: TRBD2; clone_size: .; cdr3_length: 15; j_call: TRBJ2-2; cdr3_nt: TGTGCCAGCAGCCTTCGACTAGCGGGCACCGGGGAGCTGTTTTTT; cdr3_aa: CASSLRLAGTGELFF
v_call: TRBV5-4; d_call: TRBD2; clone_size: .; cdr3_length: 16; j_call: TRBJ2-1; cdr3_nt: TGTGCCAGCAGCTTCTATCAACTAGCGGGAATGAATGAGCAGTTCTTC; cdr3_aa: CASSFYQLAGMNEQFF
v_call: TRBV30; d_call: .; clone_size: .; cdr3_length: 15; j_call: TRBJ1-4; cdr3_nt: TGTGCCTGGAGTAAAGTGGACACTTTAAATGAAAAACTGTTTTTT; cdr3_aa: CAWSKVDTLNEKLFF
v_call: TRBV5-1; d_call: .; clone_size: few; cdr3_length: 19; j_call: TRBJ1-6; cdr3_nt: TGCGCCAGCAGCTTGGAAGGACAACCGCTCAGCTCCTATAATTCACCCCTCCACTTT; cdr3_aa: CASSLEGQPLSSYNSPLHF
v_call: TRBV5-8; d_call: TRBD1; clone_size: .; cdr3_length: 15; j_call: TRBJ2-7; cdr3_nt: TGTGCCAGCAGCTTAGGACAGGGGGGTGTCTACGAGCAGTACTTC; cdr3_aa: CASSLGQGGVYEQYF
v_call: TRBV27; d_call: TRBD1; clone_size: .; cdr3_length: 16; j_call: TRBJ2-7; cdr3_nt: TGTGCCAGCAGTTTAACGCAGAGGGGGCAGACCTACGAGCAGTACTTC; cdr3_aa: CASSLTQRGQTYEQYF
v_call: TRBV30; d_call: .; clone_size: once; cdr3_length: 15; j_call: TRBJ1-3; cdr3_nt: TGTGCCTGGAGTGTGAGAGGGCGCTCTGGAAACACCATATATTTT; cdr3_aa: CAWSVRGRSGNTIYF
v_call: TRBV19; d_call: .; clone_size: .; cdr3_length: 15; j_call: TRBJ2-7; cdr3_nt: TGTGCCAGTAGTCGGGGGGACATCCGAGCGGGGGAGCAGTACTTC; cdr3_aa: CASSRGDIRAGEQYF
v_call: TRBV2; d_call: .; clone_size: .; cdr3_length: 13; j_call: TRBJ2-7; cdr3_nt: TGTGCCAGCAGTGAAGCGCTAGTCAGCGTAGGCTACTTC; cdr3_aa: CASSEALVSVGYF
v_call: TRBV5-8; d_call: .; clone_size: .; cdr3_length: 15; j_call: TRBJ1-3; cdr3_nt: TGTGCCAGCAGCTTGGCGGGATACTCTGGAAACACCATATATTTT; cdr3_aa: CASSLAGYSGNTIYF
v_call: TRBV30; d_call: .; clone_size: few; cdr3_length: 13; j_call: TRBJ1-4; cdr3_nt: TGTGCCTGGAGTGGCGGGTTCGGGGAAAAACTGTTTTTT; cdr3_aa: CAWSGGFGEKLFF
v_call: TRBV28; d_call: TRBD1; clone_size: .; cdr3_length: 13; j_call: TRBJ1-3; cdr3_nt: TGTGCCAGCACCTTGGACAGGAGGGACACCATATATTTT; cdr3_aa: CASTLDRRDTIYF
v_call: TRBV5-5; d_call: .; clone_size: few; cdr3_length: 17; j_call: TRBJ2-6; cdr3_nt: TGTGCCAGCAGCGACACCAGGGTTAGGTCTGGGGCCAACGTCCTGACTTTC; cdr3_aa: CASSDTRVRSGANVLTF
v_call: TRBV14; d_call: .; clone_size: .; cdr3_length: 15; j_call: TRBJ2-7; cdr3_nt: TGTGCCAGCAGCCAAGCAGCGGTTACCTCCTACGAGCAGTACTTC; cdr3_aa: CASSQAAVTSYEQYF
v_call: TRBV7-9; d_call: .; clone_size: few; cdr3_length: 14; j_call: TRBJ1-1; cdr3_nt: TGTGCCAGCAGCTTTCAGGGGCCTGATACTGAAGCTTTCTTT; cdr3_aa: CASSFQGPDTEAFF
v_call: TRBV14; d_call: TRBD1; clone_size: .; cdr3_length: 15; j_call: TRBJ2-2; cdr3_nt: TGTGCCAGCAGCCCGGGACAGGGGGAATCCGGGGAGCTGTTTTTT; cdr3_aa: CASSPGQGESGELFF